This T cell receptor (beta chain) was sequenced during a study of Graves' ophthalmopathy and Graves' hyperthyroidism. 8.5 to 10 ml of fresh blood yielded the PBMCs by density gradient. Amplification from RNA transcripts yielded the TCR beta CDR3 regions. First-round RT-PCR used HTBI primers; second-round multiplex PCR followed. MiXCR, run by TCRdb on the multiplex PCR reads, gives a single entry per CDR3 protein. The table has hundreds of thousands of distinct CDR3 sequences, around 45% seen once. This clonotype was observed at least ten times. Antigen: not known. An end of the junction differs from the germline gene, which may be a read error. Regarding the study as a whole: Sensitivity reached around 67% and specificity about 72% when the model predicted ophthalmopathy progression. Most thyroid clonotypes with frequency above 0.001 were detected in blood too.

The TCR comes from an adult man with Graves' ophthalmopathy. Sequencing was carried out using peripheral blood.

The CDR3 sequence: CASSQVGSYEQYF. The CDR3 bases are TGTGCCAGCAGCCAGGTAGGATCCTACGAGCAGTACTTC. The chain uses TRBV4-1 and TRBJ2-7; D not certain. CDR3 length: 13 residues. CDR1 MGHRA and CDR2 YSYEKL come from the germline V gene.